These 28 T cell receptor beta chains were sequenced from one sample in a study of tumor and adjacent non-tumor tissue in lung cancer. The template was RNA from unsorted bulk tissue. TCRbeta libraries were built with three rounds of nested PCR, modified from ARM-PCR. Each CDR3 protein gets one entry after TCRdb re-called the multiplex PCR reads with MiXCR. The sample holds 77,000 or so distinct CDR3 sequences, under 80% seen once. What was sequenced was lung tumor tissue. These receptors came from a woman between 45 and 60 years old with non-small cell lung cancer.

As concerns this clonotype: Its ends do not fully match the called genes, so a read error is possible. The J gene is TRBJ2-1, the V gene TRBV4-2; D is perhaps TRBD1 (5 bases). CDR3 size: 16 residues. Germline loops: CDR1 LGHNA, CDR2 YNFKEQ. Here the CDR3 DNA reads TGTGCCAGCAGCCATGCCGAGGACAAGTTTTACAATGAGCAGCTCTTC. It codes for CASSHAEDKFYNEQLF.

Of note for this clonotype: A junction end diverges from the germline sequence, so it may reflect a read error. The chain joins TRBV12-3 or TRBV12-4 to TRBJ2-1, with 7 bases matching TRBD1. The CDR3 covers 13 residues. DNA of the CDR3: TGTCCCAGCAGCTTATCAGGGGGCAATGAGCAGTTCTTC. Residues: CPSSLSGGNEQFF.

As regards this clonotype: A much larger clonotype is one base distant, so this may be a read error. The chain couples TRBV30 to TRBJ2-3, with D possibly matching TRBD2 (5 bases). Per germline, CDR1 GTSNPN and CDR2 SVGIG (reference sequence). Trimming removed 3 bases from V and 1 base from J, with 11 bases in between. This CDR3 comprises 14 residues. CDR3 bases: TGTGCCTGGAGACAAGCGGAGGGCACAGATACGCAGTATTTT. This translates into CAWRQAEGTDTQYF.

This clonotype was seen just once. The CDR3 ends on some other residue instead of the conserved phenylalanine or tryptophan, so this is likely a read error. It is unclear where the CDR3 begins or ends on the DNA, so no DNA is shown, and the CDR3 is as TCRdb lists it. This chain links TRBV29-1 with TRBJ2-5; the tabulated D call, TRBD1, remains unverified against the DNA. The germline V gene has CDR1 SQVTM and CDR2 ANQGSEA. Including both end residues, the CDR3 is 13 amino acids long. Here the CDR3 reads CSVLGTGQENQCL.

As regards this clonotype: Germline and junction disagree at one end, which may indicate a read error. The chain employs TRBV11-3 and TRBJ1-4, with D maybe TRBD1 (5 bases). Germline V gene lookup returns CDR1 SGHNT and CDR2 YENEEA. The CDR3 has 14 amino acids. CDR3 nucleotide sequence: TGTGCCAGCAGCTTAGTCGGGGCTAATGAAAAACTATTTTTT. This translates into CASSLVGANEKLFF. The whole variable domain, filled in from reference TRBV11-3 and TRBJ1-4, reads EAGVVQSPRYKIIEKKQPVAFWCNPISGHNTLYWYLQNLGQGPELLIRYENEEAVDDSQLPKDRFSAERLKGVDSTLKIQPAELGDSAVYLCASSLVGANEKLFFGSGTQLSVL.

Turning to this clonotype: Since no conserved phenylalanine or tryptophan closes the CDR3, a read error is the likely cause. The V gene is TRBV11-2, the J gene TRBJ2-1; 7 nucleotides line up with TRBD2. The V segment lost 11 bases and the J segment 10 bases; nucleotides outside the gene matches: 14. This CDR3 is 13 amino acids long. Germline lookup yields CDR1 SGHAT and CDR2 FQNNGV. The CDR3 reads CAEGEGGSREQFL. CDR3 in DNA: TGTGCCGAAGGGGAGGGAGGGTCGCGCGAGCAGTTCCTA.

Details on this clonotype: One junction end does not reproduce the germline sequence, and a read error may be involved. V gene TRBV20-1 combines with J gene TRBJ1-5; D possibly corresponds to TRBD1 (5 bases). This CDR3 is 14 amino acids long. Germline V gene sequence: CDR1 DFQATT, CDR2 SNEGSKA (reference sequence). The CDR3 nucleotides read TGCAGTGCTAGGGAGGGTCCAGGGAATCAGCCCCAGCTTTTT. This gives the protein CSAREGPGNQPQLF.

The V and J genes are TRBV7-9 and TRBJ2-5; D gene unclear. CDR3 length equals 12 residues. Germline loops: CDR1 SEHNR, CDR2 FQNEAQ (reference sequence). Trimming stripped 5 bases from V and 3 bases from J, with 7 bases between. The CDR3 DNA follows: TGTGCCAGCAGCAGCATAGAAGAGACCCAGTACTTC. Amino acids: CASSSIEETQYF.

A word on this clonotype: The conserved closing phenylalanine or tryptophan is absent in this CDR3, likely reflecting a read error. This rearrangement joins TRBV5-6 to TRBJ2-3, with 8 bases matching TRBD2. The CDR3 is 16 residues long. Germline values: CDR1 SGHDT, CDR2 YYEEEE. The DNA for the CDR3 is TGTGCCAGCAGCTTGTACACGGGAGGGCCGATAGATACACAGTATTAT. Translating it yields CASSLYTGGPIDTQYY.

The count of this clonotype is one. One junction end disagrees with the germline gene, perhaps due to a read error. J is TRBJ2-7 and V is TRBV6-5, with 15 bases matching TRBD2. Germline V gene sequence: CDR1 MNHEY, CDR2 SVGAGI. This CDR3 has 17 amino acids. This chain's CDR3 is CTSTYSIYGLAGGGQYF. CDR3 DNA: TGTACCAGCACTTACTCGATATACGGACTAGCGGGGGGGGGGCAGTACTTC.

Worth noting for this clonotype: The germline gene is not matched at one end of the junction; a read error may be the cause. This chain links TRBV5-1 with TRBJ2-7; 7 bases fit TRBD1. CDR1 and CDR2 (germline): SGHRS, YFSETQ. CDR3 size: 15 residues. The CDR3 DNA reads TGCGCCAGCAGCTTGGTGGGATACAGGGGTCGTGAGCAATACTTC. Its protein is CASSLVGYRGREQYF. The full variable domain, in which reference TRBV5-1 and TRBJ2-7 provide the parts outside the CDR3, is KAGVTQTPRYLIKTRGQQVTLSCSPISGHRSVSWYQQTPGQGLQFLFEYFSETQRNKGNFPGRFSGRQFSNSRSEMNVSTLELGDSALYLCASSLVGYRGREQYFGPGTRLTVT.

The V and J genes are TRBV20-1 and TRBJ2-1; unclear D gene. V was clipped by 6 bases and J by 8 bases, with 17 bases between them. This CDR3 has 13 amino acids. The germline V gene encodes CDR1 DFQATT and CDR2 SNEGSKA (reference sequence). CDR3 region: CSANNRVVDEQFF. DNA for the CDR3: TGCAGTGCCAATAACCGGGTGGTAGATGAGCAGTTCTTC.

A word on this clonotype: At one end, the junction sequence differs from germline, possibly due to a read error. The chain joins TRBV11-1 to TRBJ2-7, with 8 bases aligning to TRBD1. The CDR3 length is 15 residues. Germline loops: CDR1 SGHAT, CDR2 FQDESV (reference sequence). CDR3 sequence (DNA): TGTGCGAGCAGCCGGACAGGGACGGCCACCTACGAGCAGTACTTC. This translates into CASSRTGTATYEQYF. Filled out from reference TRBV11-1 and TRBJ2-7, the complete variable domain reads EAEVAQSPRYKITEKSQAVAFWCDPISGHATLYWYRQILGQGPELLVQFQDESVVDDSQLPKDRFSAERLKGVDSTLKIQPAELGDSAMYLCASSRTGTATYEQYFGPGTRLTVT.

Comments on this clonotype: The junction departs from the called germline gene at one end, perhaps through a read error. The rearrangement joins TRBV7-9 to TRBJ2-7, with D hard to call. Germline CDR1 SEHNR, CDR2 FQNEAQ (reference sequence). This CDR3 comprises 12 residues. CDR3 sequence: CARSSASYEHYF. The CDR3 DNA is TGTGCCAGAAGCTCCGCATCCTACGAGCACTACTTC.

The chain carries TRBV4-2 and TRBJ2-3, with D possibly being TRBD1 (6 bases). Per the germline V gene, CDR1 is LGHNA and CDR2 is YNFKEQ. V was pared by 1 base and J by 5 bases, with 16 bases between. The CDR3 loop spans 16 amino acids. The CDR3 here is CASSQGAGVTKDTQYF. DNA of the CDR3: TGTGCCAGCAGCCAAGGGGCAGGGGTTACCAAAGATACGCAGTATTTT.

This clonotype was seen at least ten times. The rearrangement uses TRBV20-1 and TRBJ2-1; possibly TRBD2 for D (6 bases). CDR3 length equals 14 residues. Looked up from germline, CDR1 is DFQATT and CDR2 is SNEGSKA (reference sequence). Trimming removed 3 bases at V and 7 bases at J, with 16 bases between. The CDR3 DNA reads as TGCAGTGCTAGGTCAGGCGGGAACGTGAATGAGCAGTTCTTC. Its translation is CSARSGGNVNEQFF.

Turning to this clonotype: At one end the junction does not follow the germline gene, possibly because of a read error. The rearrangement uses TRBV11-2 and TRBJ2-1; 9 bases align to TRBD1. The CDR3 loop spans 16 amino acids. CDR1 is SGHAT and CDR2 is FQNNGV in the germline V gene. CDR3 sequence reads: CAGSLEPGQGFNEQFF. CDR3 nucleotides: TGTGCCGGCAGCTTGGAGCCGGGACAGGGATTCAATGAGCAGTTCTTC.

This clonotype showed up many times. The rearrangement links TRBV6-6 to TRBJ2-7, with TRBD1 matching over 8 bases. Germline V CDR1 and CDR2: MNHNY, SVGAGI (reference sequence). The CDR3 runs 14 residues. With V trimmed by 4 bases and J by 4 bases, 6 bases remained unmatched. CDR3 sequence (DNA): TGTGCCAGCAGTTGGGCGCAGGGGGCTTACGAGCAGTACTTC. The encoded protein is CASSWAQGAYEQYF.

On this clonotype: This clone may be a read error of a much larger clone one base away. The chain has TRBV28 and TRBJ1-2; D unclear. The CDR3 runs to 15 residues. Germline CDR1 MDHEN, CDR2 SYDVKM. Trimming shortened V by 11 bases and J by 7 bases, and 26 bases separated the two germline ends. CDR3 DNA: TGTGCCGCGAAGGCGGGGTCTGTTTTCTTGGCTGGCTACACCTTC. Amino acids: CAAKAGSVFLAGYTF.

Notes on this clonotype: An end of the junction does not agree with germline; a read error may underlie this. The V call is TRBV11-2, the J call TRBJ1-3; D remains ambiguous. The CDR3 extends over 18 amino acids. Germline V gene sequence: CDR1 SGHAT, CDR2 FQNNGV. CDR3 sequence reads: CASSLYSRTADSENIIYF. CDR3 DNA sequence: TGTGCCAGTAGCTTATACTCCCGGACTGCCGACTCTGAAAACATCATATATTTT.

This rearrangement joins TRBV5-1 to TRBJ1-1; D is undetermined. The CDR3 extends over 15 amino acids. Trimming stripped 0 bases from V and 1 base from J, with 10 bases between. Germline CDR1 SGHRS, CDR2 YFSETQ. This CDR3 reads CASSLGWARNTEAFF. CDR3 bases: TGCGCCAGCAGCTTGGGGTGGGCCCGGAACACTGAAGCTTTCTTT.

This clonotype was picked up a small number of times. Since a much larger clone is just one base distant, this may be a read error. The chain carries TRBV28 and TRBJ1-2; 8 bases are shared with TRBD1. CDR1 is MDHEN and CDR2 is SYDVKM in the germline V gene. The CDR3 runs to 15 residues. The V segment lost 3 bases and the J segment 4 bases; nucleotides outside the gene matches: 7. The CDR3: CASSFTEQGVYGYTF. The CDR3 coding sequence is TGTGCCAGCAGTTTTACCGAACAGGGGGTCTATGGCTACACCTTC.

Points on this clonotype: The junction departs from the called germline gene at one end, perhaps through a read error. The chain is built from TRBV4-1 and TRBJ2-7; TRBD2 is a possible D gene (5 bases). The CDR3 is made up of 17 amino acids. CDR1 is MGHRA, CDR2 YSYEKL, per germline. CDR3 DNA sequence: TGCGCTAGCAGCCAAGATAAGCCTAGCTGGAGACACTACGGGCAATACTTC. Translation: CASSQDKPSWRHYGQYF.

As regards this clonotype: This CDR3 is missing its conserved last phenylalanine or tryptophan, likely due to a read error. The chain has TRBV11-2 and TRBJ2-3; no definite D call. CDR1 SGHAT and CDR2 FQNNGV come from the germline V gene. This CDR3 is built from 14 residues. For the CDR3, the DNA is TGTGCCAGCAGCTTAGTCAGGACCACAGATAAGCAGTATCTT. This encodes CASSLVRTTDKQYL.

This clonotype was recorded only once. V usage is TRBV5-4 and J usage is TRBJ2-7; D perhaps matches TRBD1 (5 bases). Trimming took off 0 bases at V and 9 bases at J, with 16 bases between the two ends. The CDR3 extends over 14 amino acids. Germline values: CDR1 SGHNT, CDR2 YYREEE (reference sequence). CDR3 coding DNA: TGTGCCAGCAGCTTGGGAGACAGAGCCTACACGCAGTACTTC. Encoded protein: CASSLGDRAYTQYF. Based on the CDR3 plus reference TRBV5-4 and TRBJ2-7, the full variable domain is ETGVTQSPTHLIKTRGQQVTLRCSSQSGHNTVSWYQQALGQGPQFIFQYYREEENGRGNFPPRFSGLQFPNYSSELNVNALELDDSALYLCASSLGDRAYTQYFGPGTRLTVT.

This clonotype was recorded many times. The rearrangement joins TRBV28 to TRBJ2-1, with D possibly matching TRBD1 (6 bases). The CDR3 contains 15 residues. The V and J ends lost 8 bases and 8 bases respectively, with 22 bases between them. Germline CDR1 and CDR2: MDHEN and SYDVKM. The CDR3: CASATLGGPFYEQFF. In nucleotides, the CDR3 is TGTGCCAGCGCCACCTTAGGGGGACCTTTCTATGAGCAGTTCTTC.

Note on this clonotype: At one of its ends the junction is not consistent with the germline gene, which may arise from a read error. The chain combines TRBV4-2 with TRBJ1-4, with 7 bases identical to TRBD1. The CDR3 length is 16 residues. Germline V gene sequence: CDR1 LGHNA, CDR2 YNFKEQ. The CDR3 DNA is TGTGCCAGCAGCACAACACCGGGACAGCCTAATGAAAAACAGTTTTTT. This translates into CASSTTPGQPNEKQFF.

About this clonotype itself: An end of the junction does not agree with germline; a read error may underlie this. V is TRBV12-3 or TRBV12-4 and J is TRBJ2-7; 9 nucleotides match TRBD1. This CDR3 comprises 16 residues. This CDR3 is CVSSLRLGTGRHEQHF. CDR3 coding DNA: TGTGTCAGCAGTTTAAGGCTTGGGACAGGGAGGCACGAGCAGCACTTC.